These 25 T cell receptor beta chains originate from one sample sequenced in a study of blood T cell repertoires in COVID-19. This table comes from immunoSEQ multiplex PCR, and its TCRdb copy is limited to in-frame clones, with some not included. The repertoire holds around 190,000 clones, with around nine tenths as singletons. Input material: peripheral blood. These receptors originate from a man under 40 with acute or convalescent COVID-19.

The rearrangement uses TRBV7-9 and TRBJ2-2; D possibly corresponds to TRBD2 (6 bases). The CDR3 consists of 14 residues. V lost 3 bases, J lost 6 bases, and 11 bases lay in between. Per germline, CDR1 SEHNR and CDR2 FQNEAQ (reference sequence). Here the CDR3 DNA reads TGTGCCAGCAGCTTTGGGACTCAATCCGGGGAGCTGTTTTTT. Its translation is CASSFGTQSGELFF.

The chain joins TRBV11-3 to TRBJ2-7, with 8 bases identical to TRBD2. Germline-derived CDR1 and CDR2 are SGHNT and YENEEA. The CDR3 has 13 residues. Trimming cost V 3 bases and J 5 bases; bases outside gene matches: 3. This CDR3 is CASSFTGGHEQYF. The CDR3 DNA reads TGTGCCAGCAGCTTTACGGGGGGGCACGAGCAGTACTTC.

The chain carries TRBV12-3 or TRBV12-4 and TRBJ1-4; no clear D gene. The V and J ends lost 1 base and 8 bases respectively, with 8 bases between them. This CDR3 has 13 residues. The DNA for the CDR3 is TGTGCCAGCAGTTTAGTCCGTGTCGAAAAACTGTTTTTT. It yields the protein CASSLVRVEKLFF.

The V gene is TRBV19, the J gene TRBJ2-1, with TRBD2 matching over 10 bases. Looked up from germline, CDR1 is LNHDA and CDR2 is SQIVND (reference sequence). The junction had 2 bases not matched to a gene; V was cut back by 0 bases and J by 0 bases. The length of the CDR3 is 17 residues. For the CDR3, the DNA is TGTGCCAGTAGTATAGATCGGACTAGCGGCTCCTACAATGAGCAGTTCTTC. It codes for CASSIDRTSGSYNEQFF.

CDR3 nucleotides: TGTGCCAGCAGCTTAGACAGGGGTTACTCAGATACGCAGTATTTT. It encodes CASSLDRGYSDTQYF. The rearrangement uses TRBV7-8 and TRBJ2-3; 7 positions agree with TRBD1. CDR1 is SGHVS and CDR2 is FQNEAQ in the germline V gene. The CDR3 runs to 15 residues. V was pared by 1 base and J by 4 bases, with 5 bases of the junction left unmatched.

The chain links TRBV10-3 to TRBJ1-6; 7 nucleotides agree with TRBD1. V trimming: 6 bases; J trimming: 5 bases; junction bases outside the gene matches: 4. This CDR3 contains 14 residues. Germline values: CDR1 ENHRY, CDR2 SYGVKD. DNA of the CDR3: TGTGCCATCAGCGACAGGGCGGATAATTCACCCCTCCACTTT. Translated: CAISDRADNSPLHF.

This chain joins TRBV30 and TRBJ1-3; no definite D call. The CDR3 runs to 12 residues. CDR1 is GTSNPN, CDR2 SVGIG, per germline (reference sequence). Trimming pared 5 bases from V and 1 base from J, leaving 6 bases between. CDR3 region: CAWRESGNTIYF. The CDR3 DNA follows: TGTGCCTGGCGGGAATCTGGAAACACCATATATTTT.

The rearrangement uses TRBV5-5 and TRBJ1-5; TRBD1 matches 7 bases. CDR3 length equals 15 residues. The germline CDR1 and CDR2 sequences are SGHKS and YYEKEE (reference sequence). J was trimmed by 4 bases and V by 3 bases; bases with no gene match: 7. CDR3 DNA: TGTGCCAGCAGCTGGTCAGGGGGGCTGAATCAGCCCCAGCATTTT. It specifies CASSWSGGLNQPQHF.

The chain employs TRBV28 and TRBJ1-6; D perhaps matches TRBD1 (5 bases). Germline lookup yields CDR1 MDHEN and CDR2 SYDVKM. V dropped 1 base and J dropped 3 bases, with 13 bases sitting between them. The CDR3 is made up of 17 amino acids. CDR3 region: CASSLLWNQGYNSPLHF. In DNA, the CDR3 is TGTGCCAGCAGTTTATTGTGGAATCAGGGCTATAATTCACCCCTCCACTTT.

The V call is TRBV25-1, the J call TRBJ1-3; D is possibly TRBD1 (5 bases). V shed 6 bases and J shed 4 bases, with 22 bases lying between them. Germline V CDR1 and CDR2: MGHDK, SYGVNS. CDR3 length equals 17 residues. Written as DNA, the CDR3 is TGTGCCAGCAGCTCCTTTGGCGGGGCGATATCGGGAAACACCATATATTTT. Amino acid sequence: CASSSFGGAISGNTIYF.

The chain joins TRBV19 to TRBJ2-5; a weak D match, TRBD2 (6 bases). CDR3 length: 13 amino acids. Looked up from germline, CDR1 is LNHDA and CDR2 is SQIVND (reference sequence). With 6 bases removed from V and 2 bases from J, the gap between germline ends came to 10 bases. The CDR3 sequence: CASSGTLQETQYF. DNA of the CDR3: TGTGCCAGTAGCGGGACTTTGCAAGAGACCCAGTACTTC.

This chain connects TRBV11-2 to TRBJ2-7; TRBD1 aligns across 10 bases. The CDR3 loop spans 18 amino acids. The trim removed 1 base at V and 2 bases at J, leaving 11 bases unmatched. The V gene's germline CDR1 is SGHAT and CDR2 FQNNGV. CDR3 in DNA: TGTGCCAGCAGCTTAGTCAGAGAGGTCGGGACAGGGGCCTACGAGCAGTACTTC. It translates to CASSLVREVGTGAYEQYF.

The chain links TRBV5-4 to TRBJ1-3; D is undetermined. CDR1 and CDR2 from the germline V gene are SGHNT and YYREEE (reference sequence). V gave up 0 bases and J gave up 0 bases, with 10 bases separating them. The CDR3 is 16 residues long. DNA of the CDR3: TGTGCCAGCAGCTTGGGTAGGAGGTCCTCTGGAAACACCATATATTTT. It translates to CASSLGRRSSGNTIYF. Based on the CDR3 plus reference TRBV5-4 and TRBJ1-3, the full variable domain is ETGVTQSPTHLIKTRGQQVTLRCSSQSGHNTVSWYQQALGQGPQFIFQYYREEENGRGNFPPRFSGLQFPNYSSELNVNALELDDSALYLCASSLGRRSSGNTIYFGEGSWLTVV.

The CDR3 reads CAIKKQVNTEAFF. The CDR3, as DNA: TGTGCCATCAAGAAGCAGGTGAACACTGAAGCTTTCTTT. J is TRBJ1-1 and V is TRBV28; no firm D call. There are 13 residues in the CDR3. Per the germline V gene, CDR1 is MDHEN and CDR2 is SYDVKM. The V gene lost 10 bases and the J gene lost 0 bases, with 12 bases spanning the gap.

V usage is TRBV5-1 and J usage is TRBJ2-2; 13 nucleotides align to TRBD2. Germline CDR1 reads SGHRS; CDR2 reads YFSETQ. J was trimmed by 6 bases and V by 5 bases; bases with no gene match: 4. The CDR3 is 15 residues long. Written as DNA, the CDR3 is TGCGCCAGCAGAGGGACTAGCGGGATGGCCGGGGAGCTGTTTTTT. This sequence encodes CASRGTSGMAGELFF. Using reference TRBV5-1 and TRBJ2-2 for the parts outside the CDR3, the full variable domain is KAGVTQTPRYLIKTRGQQVTLSCSPISGHRSVSWYQQTPGQGLQFLFEYFSETQRNKGNFPGRFSGRQFSNSRSEMNVSTLELGDSALYLCASRGTSGMAGELFFGEGSRLTVL.

The chain is built from TRBV5-1 and TRBJ2-3; weak D call: TRBD2 (5 bases). Germline V gene lookup returns CDR1 SGHRS and CDR2 YFSETQ. CDR3 length equals 15 residues. Trimming left V 2 bases short and J 0 bases short, with 10 bases between. For the CDR3, the DNA is TGCGCCAGCAGCTTAGCGGAGATTAGCACAGATACGCAGTATTTT. This gives the protein CASSLAEISTDTQYF.

The V gene is TRBV28, the J gene TRBJ2-7; D may be TRBD1 (6 bases). V lost 7 bases to trimming and J lost 2 bases, with 21 bases between them. The CDR3 loop spans 16 amino acids. Per germline, CDR1 MDHEN and CDR2 SYDVKM. The CDR3 DNA is TGTGCCAGCAACAACATCGGTCAGGGGTCCCCCTACGAGCAGTACTTC. The encoded protein is CASNNIGQGSPYEQYF.

This sequence joins TRBV19 and TRBJ1-4; 8 bases fit TRBD1. The CDR3 extends over 19 amino acids. Germline CDR1 is LNHDA and CDR2 is SQIVND (reference sequence). Unmatched junction bases numbered 14, after V lost 5 bases and J lost 0 bases. CDR3 nucleotides: TGTGCCAGTAGTGAGGCAACAGGGGGGGCCTCTTCAACTAATGAAAAACTGTTTTTT. This encodes CASSEATGGASSTNEKLFF.

The rearrangement links TRBV11-2 to TRBJ2-1, with a tentative D call TRBD2 (7 bases). V was trimmed by 1 base and J by 0 bases, leaving 13 bases between them. Germline V gene data show CDR1 as SGHAT and CDR2 as FQNNGV. The CDR3 runs 17 residues. CDR3 sequence: CASSLVGGVSSYNEQFF. CDR3 DNA sequence: TGTGCCAGCAGCTTAGTAGGGGGGGTAAGCTCCTACAATGAGCAGTTCTTC.

The V and J genes are TRBV5-6 and TRBJ1-3; TRBD1 might be the D (6 bases). Germline V CDR1 and CDR2: SGHDT, YYEEEE. The CDR3 has 14 residues. Trimming stripped 5 bases from V and 0 bases from J, with 9 bases between. The CDR3 DNA is TGTGCCAGCAGGAGGGGGTTCTCTGGAAACACCATATATTTT. Encoded protein: CASRRGFSGNTIYF.

The chain has TRBV12-2 and TRBJ2-2; the table's TRBD1 call for D was not verified on the DNA. TRBV12-2 is recorded as a pseudogene. The CDR3 spans 22 residues. The CDR3 DNA reads as TGTGCAAGTCGCTTAGGGCCCTTTAGGACAGGTCAATTAGTCGCGAACACCGGGGAGCTGTTTTTT. Translation: CASRLGPFRTGQLVANTGELFF.

The chain has TRBV19 and TRBJ1-2, with D possibly being TRBD1 (6 bases). V was cut by 6 bases and J by 4 bases, with 18 bases left in between. Germline V gene data show CDR1 as LNHDA and CDR2 as SQIVND (reference sequence). CDR3 length: 15 amino acids. The CDR3 loop is CASSHGWGGSYGYTF. CDR3 DNA: TGTGCCAGTAGCCATGGTTGGGGGGGCAGCTATGGCTACACCTTC.

The chain is built from TRBV5-1 and TRBJ1-1; tentatively, D is TRBD1 (5 bases). The germline V and J ends were trimmed by 5 bases and 1 base, with 12 bases remaining between them. The CDR3 is 14 amino acids. Germline CDR1 and CDR2: SGHRS and YFSETQ. The CDR3: CASRIGAENTEAFF. CDR3 DNA sequence: TGCGCCAGCAGAATAGGGGCGGAGAACACTGAAGCTTTCTTT.

This clone has just a few counts. The rearrangement joins TRBV9 to TRBJ2-7; the match to TRBD1 covers 10 bases. Germline-derived CDR1 and CDR2 are SGDLS and YYNGEE. V lost 3 bases and J lost 6; bases outside the gene matches: 6. The CDR3 extends over 14 amino acids. CDR3 DNA sequence: TGTGCCAGCAGCGGGGGGACAGGGGCTGTCGAGCAGTACTTC. This translates into CASSGGTGAVEQYF.

The chain couples TRBV6-5 to TRBJ2-1; D might be TRBD1 (6 bases). Germline CDR1 reads MNHEY; CDR2 reads SVGAGI. V was pared by 0 bases and J by 4 bases, with 13 bases between. The CDR3 consists of 16 residues. The CDR3 sequence is CASSYSPGQSYNEQFF. The CDR3 coding sequence is TGTGCCAGCAGTTACTCCCCGGGACAATCTTACAATGAGCAGTTCTTC.